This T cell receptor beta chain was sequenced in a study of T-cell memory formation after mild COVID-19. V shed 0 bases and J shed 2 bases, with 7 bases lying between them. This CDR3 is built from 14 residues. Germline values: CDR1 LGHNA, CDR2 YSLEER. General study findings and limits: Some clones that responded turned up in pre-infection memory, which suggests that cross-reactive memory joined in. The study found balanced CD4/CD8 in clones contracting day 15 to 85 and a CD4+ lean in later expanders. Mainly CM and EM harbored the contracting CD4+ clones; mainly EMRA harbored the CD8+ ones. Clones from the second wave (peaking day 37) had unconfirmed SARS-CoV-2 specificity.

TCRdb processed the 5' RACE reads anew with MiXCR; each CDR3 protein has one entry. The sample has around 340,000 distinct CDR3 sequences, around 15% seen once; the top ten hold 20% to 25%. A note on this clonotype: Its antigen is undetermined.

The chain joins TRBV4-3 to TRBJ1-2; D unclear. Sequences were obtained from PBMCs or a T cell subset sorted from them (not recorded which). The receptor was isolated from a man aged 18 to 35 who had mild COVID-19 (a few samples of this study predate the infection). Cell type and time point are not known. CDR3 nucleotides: TGCGCCAGCAGCCAAGATGGCCAGAACTATGGCTACACCTTC. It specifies CASSQDGQNYGYTF.